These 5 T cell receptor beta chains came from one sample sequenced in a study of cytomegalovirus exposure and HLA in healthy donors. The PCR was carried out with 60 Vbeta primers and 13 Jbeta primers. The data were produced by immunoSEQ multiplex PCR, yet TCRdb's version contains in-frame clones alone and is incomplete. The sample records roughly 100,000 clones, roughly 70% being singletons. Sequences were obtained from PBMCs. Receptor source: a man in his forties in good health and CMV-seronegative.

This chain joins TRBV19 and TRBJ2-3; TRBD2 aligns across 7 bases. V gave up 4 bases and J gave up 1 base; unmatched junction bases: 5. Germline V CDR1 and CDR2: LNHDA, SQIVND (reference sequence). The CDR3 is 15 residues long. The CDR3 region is CASSRLAARTDTQYF. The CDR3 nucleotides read TGTGCCAGTAGTAGGCTAGCGGCACGCACAGATACGCAGTATTTT.

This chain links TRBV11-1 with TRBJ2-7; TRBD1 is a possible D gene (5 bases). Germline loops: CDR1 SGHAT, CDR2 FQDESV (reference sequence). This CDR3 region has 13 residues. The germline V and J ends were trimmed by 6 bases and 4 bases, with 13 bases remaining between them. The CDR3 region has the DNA TGTGCCAGCAGTGTAGGGGCCGGTTACGAGCAGTACTTC. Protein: CASSVGAGYEQYF. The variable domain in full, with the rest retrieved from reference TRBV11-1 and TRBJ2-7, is EAEVAQSPRYKITEKSQAVAFWCDPISGHATLYWYRQILGQGPELLVQFQDESVVDDSQLPKDRFSAERLKGVDSTLKIQPAELGDSAMYLCASSVGAGYEQYFGPGTRLTVT.

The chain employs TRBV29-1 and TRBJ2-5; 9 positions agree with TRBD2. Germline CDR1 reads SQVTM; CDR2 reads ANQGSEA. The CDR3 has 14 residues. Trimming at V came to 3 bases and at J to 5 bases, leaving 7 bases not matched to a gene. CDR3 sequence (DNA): TGCAGCGTTGAGCGGGAGGGCCTAGGGGAGACCCAGTACTTC. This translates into CSVEREGLGETQYF.

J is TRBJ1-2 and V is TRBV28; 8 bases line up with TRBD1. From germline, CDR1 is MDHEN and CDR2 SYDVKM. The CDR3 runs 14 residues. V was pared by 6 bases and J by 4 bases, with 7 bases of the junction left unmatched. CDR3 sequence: CASSHSGTGYGYTF. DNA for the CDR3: TGTGCCAGCAGCCATTCTGGGACAGGCTATGGCTACACCTTC.

CDR3 nucleotide sequence: TGTGCCAGCAGTGAGACCCTGGACAGTTCCTACGAGCAGTACTTC. It translates to CASSETLDSSYEQYF. The chain employs TRBV2 and TRBJ2-7; TRBD1 might be the D (6 bases). Looked up from germline, CDR1 is SNHLY and CDR2 is FYNNEI. Trimming shortened V by 3 bases and J by 1 base, and 13 bases separated the two germline ends. CDR3 length equals 15 residues.